These T cell receptor beta chains were read from a single sample in a study of blood T cell repertoires in COVID-19. Sequencing used immunoSEQ multiplex PCR; TCRdb keeps in-frame clones, though not all of them. The sample lists under 90,000 clones, about 80% seen once, with more than 10% in the top ten. Source material: peripheral blood. The source of these receptors is a human donor in a cohort sampled during active COVID-19. Both conserved end residues are part of each CDR3. Each record gives: J gene, V gene, clone size, CDR3 length, D gene, CDR3 protein, CDR3 DNA. D genes are given only for firm matches. Not all rows give a size; the values are once, few, many and, for expanded clones, a class.

J: TRBJ1-1
V: TRBV28
size: NA
length: 16
D: NA
CDR3: CASSSGARGVNTEAFF
DNA: TGTGCCAGCAGTTCAGGGGCGCGAGGAGTGAACACTGAAGCTTTCTTT

J: TRBJ2-1
V: TRBV21-1
size: NA
length: 18
D: NA
CDR3: CASSKVARLPPSGDEQFF
DNA: TGTGCCAGCAGCAAAGTGGCTCGGCTACCTCCTTCCGGGGATGAGCAGTTCTTC

J: TRBJ1-1
V: TRBV9
size: once
length: 13
D: NA
CDR3: CASSVVTNTEAFF
DNA: TGTGCCAGCAGCGTAGTGACTAACACTGAAGCTTTCTTT

J: TRBJ1-5
V: TRBV6-6
size: NA
length: 14
D: TRBD1
CDR3: CASRGQGIGQPQHF
DNA: TGTGCCAGCAGAGGACAGGGGATCGGTCAGCCCCAGCATTTT

J: TRBJ1-2
V: TRBV12-2
size: NA
length: 15
D: NA
CDR3: CASRLRFHHNYGYTF
DNA: TGTGCAAGTCGCCTACGATTTCACCATAACTATGGCTACACCTTC

J: TRBJ2-3
V: TRBV24-1
size: NA
length: 15
D: TRBD1
CDR3: CATSDWTGSTDTQYF
DNA: TGTGCCACCAGTGACTGGACAGGAAGCACAGATACGCAGTATTTT

J: TRBJ1-4
V: TRBV28
size: few
length: 18
D: TRBD1
CDR3: CASSSEDRGDATNEKLFF
DNA: TGTGCCAGCAGTAGCGAGGACAGGGGCGACGCAACTAATGAAAAACTGTTTTTT

J: TRBJ1-2
V: TRBV6-1
size: NA
length: 13
D: NA
CDR3: CASSEPVRGGYTF
DNA: TGTGCCAGCAGTGAACCAGTACGCGGTGGCTACACCTTC

J: TRBJ2-5
V: TRBV29-1
size: NA
length: 13
D: NA
CDR3: CSVPPPSGVTQYF
DNA: TGCAGCGTCCCTCCCCCGAGCGGCGTGACCCAGTACTTC

J: TRBJ1-1
V: TRBV6-5
size: NA
length: 15
D: TRBD1
CDR3: CASRQGPGVGTEAFF
DNA: TGTGCCAGCAGACAGGGGCCTGGGGTCGGGACTGAAGCTTTCTTT

J: TRBJ2-1
V: TRBV12-3/TRBV12-4
size: NA
length: 12
D: TRBD2
CDR3: CASSRGLAEQFF
DNA: TGTGCCAGCAGCCGAGGACTAGCGGAGCAGTTCTTC

J: TRBJ2-5
V: TRBV9
size: NA
length: 14
D: TRBD1
CDR3: CASSAGQFQETQYF
DNA: TGTGCCAGCAGCGCGGGACAGTTTCAAGAGACCCAGTACTTC

J: TRBJ2-1
V: TRBV11-3
size: once
length: 15
D: TRBD2
CDR3: CASSLSSGAYNEQFF
DNA: TGTGCCAGCAGCTTATCTAGCGGGGCCTACAATGAGCAGTTCTTC

J: TRBJ2-1
V: TRBV27
size: few
length: 16
D: TRBD2
CDR3: CASGRLAGALLNEQFF
DNA: TGTGCCAGCGGGAGACTAGCGGGGGCCCTTTTGAATGAGCAGTTCTTC

J: TRBJ2-1
V: TRBV5-8
size: NA
length: 15
D: TRBD1
CDR3: CASPGTGLPYNEQFF
DNA: TGTGCCAGTCCCGGGACAGGGCTTCCCTACAATGAGCAGTTCTTC

J: TRBJ2-7
V: TRBV6-5
size: NA
length: 14
D: TRBD2
CDR3: CASRLAGGRNEQYF
DNA: TGTGCCAGCAGACTAGCGGGGGGGCGCAACGAGCAGTACTTC

J: TRBJ2-5
V: TRBV3-1/TRBV3-2
size: NA
length: 14
D: TRBD2
CDR3: CASSYGGAGETQYF
DNA: TGTGCCAGCAGCTACGGGGGGGCCGGCGAGACCCAGTACTTC

J: TRBJ1-5
V: TRBV20-1
size: NA
length: 11
D: NA
CDR3: CSASGHQPQHF
DNA: TGCAGTGCTTCAGGTCATCAGCCCCAGCATTTT

J: TRBJ1-3
V: TRBV5-1
size: NA
length: 17
D: TRBD1
CDR3: CASSLSPTGHGGNTIYF
DNA: TGCGCCAGCAGCTTGAGTCCGACAGGGCATGGAGGAAACACCATATATTTT

J: TRBJ2-1
V: TRBV6-5
size: NA
length: 13
D: NA
CDR3: CASSYRLNNEQFF
DNA: TGTGCCAGCAGTTATCGACTGAACAATGAGCAGTTCTTC

J: TRBJ1-1
V: TRBV7-9
size: NA
length: 15
D: NA
CDR3: CASSKRTDSNTEAFF
DNA: TGTGCCAGCAGCAAACGGACAGACTCGAACACTGAAGCTTTCTTT

J: TRBJ1-4
V: TRBV9
size: NA
length: 15
D: NA
CDR3: CASSISGATNEKLFF
DNA: TGTGCCAGCAGCATCAGCGGGGCAACTAATGAAAAACTGTTTTTT

J: TRBJ1-6
V: TRBV27
size: few
length: 14
D: NA
CDR3: CASSLTDSNSPLHF
DNA: TGTGCCAGCAGTTTGACAGATTCTAATTCACCCCTCCACTTT

J: TRBJ2-3
V: TRBV19
size: NA
length: 13
D: NA
CDR3: CASTKGSTDTQYF
DNA: TGTGCCAGTACTAAGGGGAGCACAGATACGCAGTATTTT

J: TRBJ1-1
V: TRBV28
size: NA
length: 16
D: TRBD1
CDR3: CASSPWGQGMNTEAFF
DNA: TGTGCCAGCAGCCCTTGGGGACAGGGGATGAACACTGAAGCTTTCTTT

J: TRBJ1-3
V: TRBV3-1/TRBV3-2
size: NA
length: 15
D: NA
CDR3: CASSQDFRVVNTIYF
DNA: TGTGCCAGCAGCCAAGATTTCAGGGTGGTAAACACCATATATTTT

J: TRBJ2-5
V: TRBV6-6
size: NA
length: 13
D: NA
CDR3: CASSLRYQETQYF
DNA: TGTGCCAGCAGCCTCCGGTACCAAGAGACCCAGTACTTC

J: TRBJ1-5
V: TRBV28
size: few
length: 15
D: TRBD1
CDR3: CASRPIDREHQPQHF
DNA: TGTGCCAGCAGGCCCATCGACAGGGAACATCAGCCCCAGCATTTT

J: TRBJ1-6
V: TRBV30
size: NA
length: 14
D: NA
CDR3: CAWSPGHEDSPLHF
DNA: TGTGCCTGGAGTCCGGGACATGAGGATTCACCCCTCCACTTT

J: TRBJ1-4
V: TRBV4-2
size: NA
length: 15
D: NA
CDR3: CASSQDSQAARKLFF
DNA: TGTGCCAGCAGCCAAGATTCCCAGGCAGCCAGAAAACTGTTTTTT

J: TRBJ2-5
V: TRBV7-6
size: NA
length: 15
D: TRBD1
CDR3: CASSSGTGGRETQYF
DNA: TGTGCCAGCAGTTCCGGGACAGGGGGCCGAGAGACCCAGTACTTC

J: TRBJ2-6
V: TRBV5-8
size: NA
length: 20
D: TRBD2
CDR3: CASPLIGLAGGLAGANVLTF
DNA: TGTGCCAGCCCCCTGATTGGACTAGCGGGAGGGCTGGCTGGGGCCAACGTCCTGACTTTC

J: TRBJ2-3
V: TRBV24-1
size: NA
length: 12
D: NA
CDR3: CATSDLADTQYF
DNA: TGTGCCACCAGTGATTTGGCGGATACGCAGTATTTT

J: TRBJ1-3
V: TRBV27
size: NA
length: 17
D: TRBD1
CDR3: CASSNSNRGLNGNTIYF
DNA: TGTGCCAGCAGCAACTCCAACAGGGGGCTAAATGGAAACACCATATATTTT

J: TRBJ2-1
V: TRBV5-6
size: NA
length: 17
D: TRBD2
CDR3: CASSLAASGGQYNEQFF
DNA: TGTGCCAGCAGCTTGGCGGCTAGCGGGGGTCAATACAATGAGCAGTTCTTC

J: TRBJ2-5
V: TRBV9
size: NA
length: 13
D: NA
CDR3: CASSVGGEETQYF
DNA: TGTGCCAGCAGCGTAGGGGGGGAAGAGACCCAGTACTTC

J: TRBJ2-1
V: TRBV7-2
size: NA
length: 15
D: TRBD2
CDR3: CASSFNAGGSAEQFF
DNA: TGTGCCAGCAGCTTCAATGCGGGAGGGTCCGCTGAGCAGTTCTTC

J: TRBJ1-2
V: TRBV28
size: NA
length: 14
D: NA
CDR3: CASSLPGTFYGYTF
DNA: TGTGCCAGCAGTTTACCCGGGACTTTCTATGGCTACACCTTC

J: TRBJ1-5
V: TRBV4-3
size: NA
length: 15
D: TRBD1
CDR3: CASSRGTGGNQPQHF
DNA: TGCGCCAGCAGCCGAGGGACAGGAGGGAATCAGCCCCAGCATTTT

J: TRBJ2-7
V: TRBV5-1
size: NA
length: 14
D: NA
CDR3: CASSLDAGAYEQYF
DNA: TGCGCCAGCAGCTTGGACGCCGGGGCCTACGAGCAGTACTTC

J: TRBJ2-7
V: TRBV2
size: NA
length: 14
D: TRBD2
CDR3: CASSGGGGFYEQYF
DNA: TGTGCCAGCAGTGGCGGGGGGGGATTCTACGAGCAGTACTTC

J: TRBJ1-5
V: TRBV19
size: NA
length: 15
D: NA
CDR3: CASSILDRRNQPQHF
DNA: TGTGCCAGTAGTATTTTGGACAGACGAAATCAGCCCCAGCATTTT

J: TRBJ2-3
V: TRBV5-1
size: NA
length: 13
D: NA
CDR3: CASSLGQTDTQYF
DNA: TGCGCCAGCAGCCTCGGACAGACAGATACGCAGTATTTT

J: TRBJ2-1
V: TRBV4-3
size: NA
length: 16
D: TRBD1
CDR3: CASSQSPGTGGNEQFF
DNA: TGCGCCAGCAGCCAATCCCCCGGGACAGGGGGGAATGAGCAGTTCTTC

J: TRBJ1-6
V: TRBV24-1
size: NA
length: 13
D: TRBD1
CDR3: CATITQGCSPLHF
DNA: TGTGCCACCATCACACAGGGGTGCTCACCCCTCCACTTT